This paragraph reports one TCR beta chain. This record comes from a study of blood T cell repertoires in COVID-19. Assay used: immunoSEQ multiplex PCR; TCRdb lists only in-frame clones, some missing. Of 70,000 to 75,000 clones listed, 80% to 85% were seen once; the top ten hold 1.8%. The clonotype originates from an older woman with acute or convalescent COVID-19. The sample consisted of peripheral blood.

The CDR3 protein is CASSRNVGGESNEQFF. In DNA form, the CDR3 reads TGTGCCAGCAGCCGGAATGTGGGGGGGGAGTCCAATGAGCAGTTCTTC. The J gene is TRBJ2-1, the V gene TRBV3-1 (or the pseudogene TRBV3-2), with 7 nucleotides matching TRBD2. The germline V gene has CDR1 LGHDT and CDR2 YNNKEL (reference sequence). The CDR3 runs to 16 residues. J was trimmed by 6 bases and V by 4 bases; bases with no gene match: 12.